These T cell receptor beta chains were read from a single sample in a study of T cell responses to AZD1222 COVID-19 vaccine. Some clones are missing from TCRdb's copy, which holds only in-frame ones; the method was immunoSEQ multiplex PCR. Among about 100,000 clones, approximately 86% were seen once, and the ten largest hold just under 6.5%. The specimen comprised peripheral blood, sampled on day 0 of AZD1222 vaccination. The source of these receptors is an adult in good health. Both conserved end residues are part of each CDR3. The order of the fields is D gene, V gene, clone size, J gene, CDR3 protein, CDR3 DNA. D genes are given only for firm matches. Size values are once, few and many counts, or a class for expanded clones, and some rows have none.

NA,TRBV19,NA,TRBJ1-5,CASTGSRNQPQHF,TGTGCCAGTACGGGCAGCCGCAATCAGCCCCAGCATTTT
NA,TRBV15,NA,TRBJ1-4,CATSRARDTPATNEKLFF,TGTGCCACCAGCAGAGCCCGGGACACTCCCGCAACTAATGAAAAACTGTTTTTT
TRBD1,TRBV5-1,NA,TRBJ2-3,CASSPRGQTILDTQYF,TGCGCCAGCAGCCCCAGGGGACAGACGATTTTAGATACGCAGTATTTT
TRBD1,TRBV19,NA,TRBJ2-4,CASSMYRGDIQYF,TGTGCCAGTAGTATGTACAGGGGGGACATTCAGTACTTC
NA,TRBV7-9,NA,TRBJ1-1,CASSPDSANTEAFF,TGTGCCAGCAGCCCCGACAGTGCGAACACTGAAGCTTTCTTT
NA,TRBV5-6,few,TRBJ1-2,CASSPGLIRAGRGYTF,TGTGCCAGCAGCCCGGGTCTTATTAGGGCCGGACGGGGCTACACCTTC
NA,TRBV11-2,NA,TRBJ1-4,CASSLVGGSDNEKLFF,TGTGCCAGCAGCTTGGTAGGGGGGTCAGATAATGAAAAACTGTTTTTT
TRBD1,TRBV5-4,NA,TRBJ2-1,CASSLEDRAYNEQFF,TGTGCCAGCAGCTTGGAGGACAGGGCCTACAATGAGCAGTTCTTC
NA,TRBV24-1,NA,TRBJ1-1,CATSSGENTEAFF,TGTGCCACCAGTTCAGGGGAGAACACTGAAGCTTTCTTT
TRBD2,TRBV4-1,NA,TRBJ2-3,CASSQVRTSGGTDTQYF,TGCGCCAGCAGCCAAGTAAGGACTAGCGGGGGCACAGATACGCAGTATTTT
NA,TRBV19,NA,TRBJ1-1,CASSAGRNTEAFF,TGTGCCAGTTCTGCCGGTAGGAACACTGAAGCTTTCTTT
NA,TRBV27,NA,TRBJ1-4,CASTSGQLNEKLFF,TGTGCCAGCACCTCCGGGCAGTTAAATGAAAAACTGTTTTTT
NA,TRBV7-9,NA,TRBJ2-1,CASSNRWESVNEQFF,TGTGCCAGCAGCAATCGGTGGGAATCTGTTAATGAGCAGTTCTTC
NA,TRBV5-1,NA,TRBJ1-3,CASSLDRNTIYF,TGCGCCAGCAGCCTGGACAGAAACACCATATATTTT
TRBD2,TRBV7-9,once,TRBJ2-1,CASSLLAGGYNEQFF,TGTGCCAGCAGCCTACTAGCGGGAGGGTACAATGAGCAGTTCTTC
NA,TRBV19,NA,TRBJ1-5,CASMGPGLDQPQHF,TGTGCCAGTATGGGCCCAGGATTGGATCAGCCCCAGCATTTT
TRBD1,TRBV28,NA,TRBJ1-1,CASSFHGQGRVNTEAFF,TGTGCCAGCAGTTTCCATGGACAGGGTAGGGTGAACACTGAAGCTTTCTTT
NA,TRBV5-1,NA,TRBJ2-7,CASSLVGEVYEQYF,TGCGCCAGCAGCTTGGTAGGCGAGGTCTACGAGCAGTACTTC
NA,TRBV5-6,NA,TRBJ1-5,CASSFGDRRYSNQPQHF,TGTGCCAGCAGCTTCGGTGACAGGCGATATAGCAATCAGCCCCAGCATTTT
NA,TRBV7-9,few,TRBJ2-5,CASRGHSTGETQYF,TGTGCCAGCCGAGGGCATAGTACTGGGGAGACCCAGTACTTC
NA,TRBV6-5,NA,TRBJ1-1,CASSSQGRNTEAFF,TGTGCCAGCAGCTCGCAGGGCCGGAACACTGAAGCTTTCTTT
NA,TRBV7-9,NA,TRBJ1-6,CASSLFRSYNSPLHF,TGTGCCAGCAGCTTATTTAGGTCCTATAATTCACCCCTCCACTTT
NA,TRBV10-3,NA,TRBJ2-2,CAISYTSNTGELFF,TGTGCCATCAGTTATACTAGCAACACCGGGGAGCTGTTTTTT
NA,TRBV6-5,NA,TRBJ1-6,CASSYVGAGNSPLHF,TGTGCCAGCAGTTACGTGGGAGCAGGGAATTCACCCCTCCACTTT
NA,TRBV25-1,NA,TRBJ1-2,CASSELGVGGYTF,TGTGCCAGCAGTGAATTAGGGGTTGGTGGCTACACCTTC
TRBD2,TRBV5-1,NA,TRBJ2-7,CASSLAPSGGAYEQYF,TGCGCCAGCAGCTTGGCCCCTAGCGGGGGGGCCTACGAGCAGTACTTC
NA,TRBV12-3/TRBV12-4,NA,TRBJ1-4,CASSLTREKLFF,TGTGCCAGCAGTCTCACCAGGGAAAAACTGTTTTTT
TRBD1,TRBV2,NA,TRBJ1-1,CASTQDRVNTEAFF,TGTGCCAGCACCCAGGACAGGGTGAACACTGAAGCTTTCTTT
TRBD1,TRBV6-5,NA,TRBJ2-7,CASSATGPEQYF,TGTGCCAGCAGCGCGACAGGGCCCGAGCAGTACTTC